The entry below gives a single TCR beta chain sequence along with its context. The data are from a study of cytomegalovirus exposure and HLA in healthy donors. Amplification used 60 Vbeta primers and 13 Jbeta primers. Here immunoSEQ multiplex PCR was the method, and the copy in TCRdb shows in-frame clones only, minus some. The table records 85,000 to 90,000 clones, about 87% of them present only once. J gave up 7 bases and V 3 bases, and 4 bases lay outside the gene matches. Germline-derived CDR1 and CDR2 are SGHTA and FQGNSA. This CDR3 comprises 14 residues. The chain uses TRBV7-2 and TRBJ2-1; 9 nucleotides agree with TRBD1. This receptor was obtained from a young man in good health and CMV-seronegative. Material: PBMCs. As DNA, the CDR3 is TGTGCCAGCAGCTTTGGACAGGGGCCGAATGAGCAGTTCTTC. Translation gives CASSFGQGPNEQFF.